One sample yielded the 22 T cell receptor beta chains listed below, sequenced in a study of cytomegalovirus exposure and HLA in healthy donors. With 60 Vbeta and 13 Jbeta primers, the PCR was carried out. Generated by immunoSEQ multiplex PCR, the TCRdb table keeps only in-frame clones and is missing some. The repertoire has 150,000 to 200,000 clones, about 80% of them found once; the top ten carry approximately 8.7%. What was sequenced was PBMCs. Every receptor here comes from a man aged 18 to 30 in good health and CMV-seropositive.

The chain uses TRBV11-1 and TRBJ1-6; 9 bases are shared with TRBD1. Germline loops: CDR1 SGHAT, CDR2 FQDESV (reference sequence). There are 14 residues in the CDR3. After removal of 4 bases from V and 8 bases from J, the junction contained 3 bases not matched to a gene. The CDR3 DNA reads TGTGCCAGCAGCTCGGACAGGGGATATTCACCCCTCCACTTT. Its translation: CASSSDRGYSPLHF.

The rearrangement uses TRBV28 and TRBJ2-1; weak D call: TRBD1 (5 bases). The germline V gene has CDR1 MDHEN and CDR2 SYDVKM. CDR3 length equals 15 residues. Trimming stripped 2 bases from V and 2 bases from J, with 10 bases between. CDR3 in DNA: TGTGCCAGCAGTTTAGTTACCAGGGCCTACAATGAGCAGTTCTTC. Translation: CASSLVTRAYNEQFF.

This clone was seen only a few times. J is TRBJ1-3 and V is TRBV7-9; D remains unclear. The germline gives CDR1 SEHNR, CDR2 FQNEAQ (reference sequence). This CDR3 has 15 amino acids. V lost 4 bases and J 4 bases, leaving 14 bases between the germline ends. The DNA for the CDR3 is TGTGCCAGCAGCTCGAACTACGCCGAGGGAAACACCATATATTTT. The encoded protein is CASSSNYAEGNTIYF.

The chain employs TRBV5-6 and TRBJ1-1; 7 bases match TRBD1. The CDR3 runs to 15 residues. Germline CDR1 reads SGHDT; CDR2 reads YYEEEE. V lost 4 bases and J lost 4; bases outside the gene matches: 10. In DNA, the CDR3 is TGTGCCAGCAGCCAAGGGACAGCCCGGGGCACTGAAGCTTTCTTT. This gives the protein CASSQGTARGTEAFF.

The chain links TRBV9 to TRBJ2-3; the D gene is possibly TRBD1 (5 bases). The CDR3 totals 15 residues. The V and J ends lost 0 bases and 2 bases respectively, with 10 bases between them. From germline, CDR1 is SGDLS and CDR2 YYNGEE. The CDR3 here is CASSVAPGHTDTQYF. The CDR3 nucleotides read TGTGCCAGCAGCGTAGCCCCAGGACACACAGATACGCAGTATTTT.

The chain recombines TRBV5-1 with TRBJ1-1; D is ambiguous. Trimming stripped 0 bases from V and 2 bases from J, with 8 bases between. This CDR3 is 14 amino acids long. Germline assignment: CDR1 SGHRS and CDR2 YFSETQ. The CDR3 reads CASSLGRENTEAFF. CDR3 nucleotides: TGCGCCAGCAGCTTGGGACGGGAAAACACTGAAGCTTTCTTT.

The chain combines TRBV30 with TRBJ2-3; TRBD2 agrees at 10 bases. The CDR3 has 18 amino acids. Germline V gene sequence: CDR1 GTSNPN, CDR2 SVGIG (reference sequence). V was clipped by 0 bases and J by 1 base; unmatched bases: 10. The CDR3 protein is CAWSVRGSGRAGTDTQYF. The DNA for the CDR3 is TGTGCCTGGAGTGTACGAGGAAGCGGGAGGGCCGGCACAGATACGCAGTATTTT.

The chain recombines TRBV4-2 with TRBJ1-5; TRBD1 matches 9 bases. The germline V gene encodes CDR1 LGHNA and CDR2 YNFKEQ. The CDR3 length is 15 residues. J gave up 6 bases and V 0 bases, and 3 bases lay outside the gene matches. The CDR3 sequence is CASSQEGTGFQPQHF. The CDR3 DNA sequence: TGTGCCAGCAGCCAAGAGGGGACAGGGTTTCAGCCCCAGCATTTT.

This chain connects TRBV7-9 to TRBJ2-5; weak D call: TRBD2 (5 bases). Germline V gene lookup returns CDR1 SEHNR and CDR2 FQNEAQ (reference sequence). V was cut by 1 base and J by 2 bases, with 11 bases left in between. The CDR3 contains 15 residues. CDR3 sequence reads: CASSLVSGGQETQYF. In nucleotides, the CDR3 is TGTGCCAGCAGCTTAGTGTCAGGAGGTCAAGAGACCCAGTACTTC.

The chain uses TRBV29-1 and TRBJ1-6; 10 nucleotides line up with TRBD1. The CDR3 spans 15 residues. CDR1 is SQVTM, CDR2 ANQGSEA, per germline. V shed 5 bases and J 7 bases; nucleotides not matched to a gene: 8. DNA for the CDR3: TGCAGCGTTACTACTGCGGGACAGGGGAATTCACCCCTCCACTTT. Translated: CSVTTAGQGNSPLHF.

The V gene is TRBV7-6, the J gene TRBJ2-7, with 7 bases lining up with TRBD2. CDR3 size: 15 residues. The germline V gene encodes CDR1 SGHVS and CDR2 FNYEAQ. Trimming at V came to 5 bases and at J to 4 bases, leaving 11 bases not matched to a gene. The CDR3 DNA follows: TGTGCCAGCAGCCTCGGTCGGCTAGCGGATTACGAGCAGTACTTC. This sequence encodes CASSLGRLADYEQYF. Variable domain in full (rest from reference TRBV7-6 and TRBJ2-7): GAGVSQSPRYKVTKRGQDVALRCDPISGHVSLYWYRQALGQGPEFLTYFNYEAQQDKSGLPNDRFSAERPEGSISTLTIQRTEQRDSAMYRCASSLGRLADYEQYFGPGTRLTVT.

The V call is TRBV7-7, the J call TRBJ2-1, with 12 bases lining up with TRBD2. V lost 1 base to trimming and J lost 0 bases; unmatched junction nucleotides: 7. The CDR3 covers 19 residues. Germline-derived CDR1 and CDR2 are SSHAT and FNYEAQ (reference sequence). The CDR3 sequence: CASSLVASGGESSYNEQFF. The CDR3 region has the DNA TGTGCCAGCAGCTTAGTAGCTAGCGGGGGGGAAAGCTCCTACAATGAGCAGTTCTTC.

The V and J genes are TRBV7-6 and TRBJ1-1, with a tentative D call TRBD1 (5 bases). The germline V and J ends were trimmed by 1 base and 1 base, with 10 bases remaining between them. The CDR3 is 15 amino acids. CDR1 SGHVS and CDR2 FNYEAQ come from the germline V gene. The CDR3, as DNA: TGTGCCAGCAGCTTAGTCGGGGGGTCGAACACTGAAGCTTTCTTT. The encoded protein is CASSLVGGSNTEAFF.

The genes are TRBV10-3 and TRBJ1-1; D remains ambiguous. The CDR3 loop spans 14 amino acids. Trimming took 4 bases from V and 3 from J, leaving 12 bases between them. Germline V gene lookup returns CDR1 ENHRY and CDR2 SYGVKD. CDR3 sequence: CAISATEGYTEAFF. For the CDR3, the DNA is TGTGCCATCAGTGCGACGGAGGGTTACACTGAAGCTTTCTTT.

The chain combines TRBV30 with TRBJ1-6; 7 positions agree with TRBD1. Germline assignment: CDR1 GTSNPN and CDR2 SVGIG (reference sequence). The J segment lost 5 bases and the V segment lost 5 bases, leaving 6 bases of the junction unmatched. The CDR3 extends over 14 amino acids. DNA of the CDR3: TGTGCCTGGGCCCGGACAGGTGATAATTCACCCCTCCACTTT. Translated, it gives CAWARTGDNSPLHF.

The rearrangement uses TRBV9 and TRBJ2-1; TRBD2 matches 8 bases. The length of the CDR3 is 15 residues. V shed 0 bases and J 5 bases; nucleotides not matched to a gene: 4. CDR1 and CDR2 from the germline V gene are SGDLS and YYNGEE. The CDR3 nucleotides are TGTGCCAGCAGCGTAGAGCCAGCGGGGGACAATGAGCAGTTCTTC. Encoded protein: CASSVEPAGDNEQFF.

This clone was seen once. The rearrangement links TRBV11-2 to TRBJ1-3, with 9 bases identical to TRBD1. The V gene end was trimmed by 0 bases and the J gene end by 6 bases; junction bases not matched to a gene: 6. From germline, CDR1 is SGHAT and CDR2 FQNNGV. The CDR3 sequence is 16 residues long. DNA for the CDR3: TGTGCCAGCAGCTTAGAAATAACAGGGGGCGCAAACACCATATATTTT. Residues: CASSLEITGGANTIYF.

The chain employs TRBV27 and TRBJ1-2; 8 bases align to TRBD1. CDR1 and CDR2 from the germline V gene are MNHEY and SMNVEV (reference sequence). This CDR3 is 13 amino acids long. J lost 7 bases, V lost 6 bases, and 7 bases had no gene match. The CDR3 DNA is TGTGCCAGCAGACCGGGACAGGATATTGGCTACACCTTC. Translating gives CASRPGQDIGYTF.

This clone was counted a few times. This rearrangement joins TRBV27 to TRBJ2-1, with TRBD2 matching 13 bases. This CDR3 is built from 13 residues. V dropped 8 bases and J dropped 5; count of bases not matched to a gene: 0. Per the germline V gene, CDR1 is MNHEY and CDR2 is SMNVEV (reference sequence). The DNA of the CDR3 is TGTGCCAGCGGACTAGCGGGGGACAATGAGCAGTTCTTC. Its translation: CASGLAGDNEQFF.

This rearrangement joins TRBV25-1 to TRBJ2-7; a possible D gene is TRBD1 (6 bases). This CDR3 contains 16 residues. Trimming pared 7 bases from V and 0 bases from J, leaving 19 bases between. Germline loops: CDR1 MGHDK, CDR2 SYGVNS. The CDR3 here is CASTGGWTEASYEQYF. In DNA, the CDR3 is TGTGCCAGCACCGGAGGCTGGACAGAAGCCTCCTACGAGCAGTACTTC.

This chain joins TRBV19 and TRBJ1-1; D ambiguous. The CDR3 has 15 amino acids. V was cut by 6 bases and J by 1 base, with 15 bases left in between. Germline CDR1 is LNHDA and CDR2 is SQIVND (reference sequence). CDR3 residues: CASSLGRDWNTEAFF. CDR3 bases: TGTGCCAGTAGCCTAGGGAGGGATTGGAACACTGAAGCTTTCTTT.

The V gene is TRBV6-4, the J gene TRBJ1-5; tentative D call: TRBD1 (5 bases). CDR3 length: 14 residues. Trimming left V 2 bases short and J 6 bases short, with 11 bases between. Germline-derived CDR1 and CDR2 are MRHNA and SNTAGT. The chain's CDR3 is CASSDEWGPQPQHF. CDR3 bases: TGTGCCAGCAGTGACGAGTGGGGCCCTCAGCCCCAGCATTTT.